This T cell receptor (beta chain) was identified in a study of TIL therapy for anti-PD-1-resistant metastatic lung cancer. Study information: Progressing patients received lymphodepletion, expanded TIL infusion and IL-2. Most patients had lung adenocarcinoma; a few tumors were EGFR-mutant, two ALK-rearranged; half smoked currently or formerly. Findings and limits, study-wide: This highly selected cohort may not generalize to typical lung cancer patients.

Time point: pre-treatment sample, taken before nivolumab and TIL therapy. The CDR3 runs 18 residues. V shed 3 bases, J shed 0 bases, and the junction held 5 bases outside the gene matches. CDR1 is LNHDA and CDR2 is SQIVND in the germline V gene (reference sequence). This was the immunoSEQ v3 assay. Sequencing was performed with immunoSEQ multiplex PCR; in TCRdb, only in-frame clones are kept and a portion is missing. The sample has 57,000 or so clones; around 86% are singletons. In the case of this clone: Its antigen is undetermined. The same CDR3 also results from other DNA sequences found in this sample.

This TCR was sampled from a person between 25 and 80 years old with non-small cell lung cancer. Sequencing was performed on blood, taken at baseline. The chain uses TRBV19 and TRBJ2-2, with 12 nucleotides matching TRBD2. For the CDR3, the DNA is TGTGCCAGTAGTATTATGACTAGCGGGGGCCCGAACACCGGGGAGCTGTTTTTT. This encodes CASSIMTSGGPNTGELFF.